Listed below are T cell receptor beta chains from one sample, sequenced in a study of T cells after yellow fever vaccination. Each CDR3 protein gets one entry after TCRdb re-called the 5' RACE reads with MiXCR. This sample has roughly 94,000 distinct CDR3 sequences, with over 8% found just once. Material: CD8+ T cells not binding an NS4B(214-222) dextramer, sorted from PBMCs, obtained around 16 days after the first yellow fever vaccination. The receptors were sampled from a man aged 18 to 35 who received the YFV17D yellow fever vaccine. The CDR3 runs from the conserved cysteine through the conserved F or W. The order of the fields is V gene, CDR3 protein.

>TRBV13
CASSFGSPAYEQYF
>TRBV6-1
CASSRDRGTNTGELFF
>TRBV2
CASEEGQGAEQYF
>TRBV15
CATSRTTTGSGELFF
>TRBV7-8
CASGTQETQYF
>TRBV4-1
CASSLQGAYNSPLHF
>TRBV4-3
CASSQGLRDTQYF
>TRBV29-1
CSADPRTGLYGYTF
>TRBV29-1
CSVVGVRADTQYF
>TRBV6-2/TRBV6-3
CASSYRRKMNTEAFF
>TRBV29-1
CSVVPTRKRGPADTQYF
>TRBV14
CASSDAGGYGYTF
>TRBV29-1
CSVEPGGLDGNEQFF
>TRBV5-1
CASSIPGRMNTEAFF
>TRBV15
CATSRDQGRNTGELFF
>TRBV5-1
CASSRTVEQFF
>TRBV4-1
CASSHPARDNQPQHF
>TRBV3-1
CASSLKRTAFYGYTF
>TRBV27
CASGLAGGAKNIQYF
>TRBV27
CASSLSGHEQFF
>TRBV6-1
CAIKGFSYEQYF
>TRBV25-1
CASSDLTGGRINSPLHF
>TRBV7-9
CASSPTVNEQFF
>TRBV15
CATSDFSGSGNTIYF
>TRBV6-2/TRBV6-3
CASSYSTAGQSHTGELFF
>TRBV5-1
CASSIGQGTFYEQYF
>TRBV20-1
CSARTRNNEQFF
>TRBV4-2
CASSQDPGWQGAQSGGYTF
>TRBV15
CATSTTGSTHNEQFF
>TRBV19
CASAGFLTDTQYF
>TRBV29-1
CSARTGMGYEQYF
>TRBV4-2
CASSQEAGGVYNEQFF
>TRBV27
CASSLGSGYMNTEAFF
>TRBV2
CASSGTGGTGANVLTF
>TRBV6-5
CASSSELSGNTIYF
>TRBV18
CASSPLTGTETSGNTIYF
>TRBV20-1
CSAWTGAESSPLHF
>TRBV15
CATSGSRAYNEQFF
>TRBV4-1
CASSQDGREGDTQYF
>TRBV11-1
CASSPKSGGAFSYNEQFF
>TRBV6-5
CASSRRGDTGELFF
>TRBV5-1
CASSSDNSPLHF
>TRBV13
CASSLTGTEGYGYTF
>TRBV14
CASSQERPTGNGGYTF
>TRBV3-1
CASSQRNSGGLSTDTQYF
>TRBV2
CASSELTGGSSPLHF
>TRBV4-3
CASSQEHRGSYEQYF
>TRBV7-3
CASSSPRGVNTEAFF
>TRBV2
CASSAPGQGAAQPQHF
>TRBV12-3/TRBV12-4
CASSFLVGDEQYF
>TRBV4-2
CAMGPEGRHNEQFF
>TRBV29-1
CSVEVRADEQYF
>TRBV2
CASSRNLAGAAYEQYF
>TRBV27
CASSLSGDVYGYTF